This T cell receptor (beta chain) was identified in a study of naive and memory T cell subsets. Study-wide results and caveats: Possibly reflecting memory cells re-expressing CD45RA, a few larger clonotypes occurred in naive repertoires, especially CD8.

CMV status came from CD4+ T cell IFNgamma after overnight CMV lysate stimulation of fresh PBMCs. The V and J ends lost 5 bases and 8 bases respectively, with 16 bases between them. There are 14 residues in the CDR3. Germline V lookup: CDR1 MDHEN, CDR2 SYDVKM. Two oligonucleotides, mixed equimolar, formed the beta constant-region primer covering TRBC1 and TRBC2. Nested alpha and beta constant-region primers with the SP2 primer drove four PCR rounds on ligated cDNA. TCRdb re-analysed the UMI-ligation and nested PCR reads in MiXCR, keeping a single row per CDR3 protein. The sample holds about 150,000 distinct CDR3 sequences, under 25% seen once. Points on this clonotype: As yet, its antigen is unknown.

The sequence was obtained from a human donor in good health. The J gene is TRBJ2-1, the V gene TRBV28; D is uncertain. Specimen: naive CD4+ T cells from blood. For the CDR3, the DNA is TGTGCCAGCAGTCGTATTCAGGTAGGGCATGAGCAGTTCTTC. It translates to CASSRIQVGHEQFF.